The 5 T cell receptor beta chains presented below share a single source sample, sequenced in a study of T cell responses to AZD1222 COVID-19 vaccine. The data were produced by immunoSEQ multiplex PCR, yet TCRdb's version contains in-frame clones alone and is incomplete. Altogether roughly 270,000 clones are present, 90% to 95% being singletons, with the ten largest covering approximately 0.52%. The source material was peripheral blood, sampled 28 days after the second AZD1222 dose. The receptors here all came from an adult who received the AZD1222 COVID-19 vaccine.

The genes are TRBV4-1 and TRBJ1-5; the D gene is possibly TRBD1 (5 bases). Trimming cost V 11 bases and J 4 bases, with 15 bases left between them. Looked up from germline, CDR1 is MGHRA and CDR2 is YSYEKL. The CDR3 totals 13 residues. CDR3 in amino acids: CACSLTENQPQHF. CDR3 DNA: TGCGCCTGCTCCCTGACAGAAAATCAGCCCCAGCATTTT.

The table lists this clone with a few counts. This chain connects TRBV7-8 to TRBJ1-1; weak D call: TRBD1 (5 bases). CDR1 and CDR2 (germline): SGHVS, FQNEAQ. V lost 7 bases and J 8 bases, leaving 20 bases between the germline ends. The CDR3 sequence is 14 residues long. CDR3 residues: CASKLNPGGLEAFF. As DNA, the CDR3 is TGTGCCAGCAAATTAAATCCGGGGGGATTGGAAGCTTTCTTT.

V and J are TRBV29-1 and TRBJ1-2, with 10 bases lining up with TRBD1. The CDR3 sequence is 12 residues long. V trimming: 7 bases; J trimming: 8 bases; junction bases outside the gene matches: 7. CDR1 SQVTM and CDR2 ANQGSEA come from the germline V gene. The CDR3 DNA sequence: TGCAGCGCCCCGGGACAGGGGAGCGGCTACACCTTC. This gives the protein CSAPGQGSGYTF. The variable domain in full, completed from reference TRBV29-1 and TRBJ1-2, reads SAVISQKPSRDICQRGTSLTIQCQVDSQVTMMFWYRQQPGQSLTLIATANQGSEATYESGFVIDKFPISRPNLTFSTLTVSNMSPEDSSIYLCSAPGQGSGYTFGSGTRLTVV.

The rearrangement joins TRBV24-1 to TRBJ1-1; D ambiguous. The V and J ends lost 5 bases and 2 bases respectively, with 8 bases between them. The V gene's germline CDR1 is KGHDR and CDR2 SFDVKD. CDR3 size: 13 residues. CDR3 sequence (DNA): TGTGCCACCAGTGCGAGTTTCAACACTGAAGCTTTCTTT. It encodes CATSASFNTEAFF.

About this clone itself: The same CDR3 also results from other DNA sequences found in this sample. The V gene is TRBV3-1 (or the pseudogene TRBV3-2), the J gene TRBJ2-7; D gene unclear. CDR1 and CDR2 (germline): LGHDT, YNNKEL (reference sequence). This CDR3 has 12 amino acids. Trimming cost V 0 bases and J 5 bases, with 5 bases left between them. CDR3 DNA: TGTGCCAGCAGCCAAGATAGAAACGAGCAGTACTTC. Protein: CASSQDRNEQYF.